The clone carrying this TCR beta chain has a handful of counts. As yet, its antigen is unknown. The data originate from a study of glioma-infiltrating T cells. Whole-study context: WHO grade II oligodendrogliomas or astrocytomas, plus non-recurrent WHO grade IV glioblastomas, were sampled. Blood libraries targeted roughly 4.5- to 10-fold coverage of about a million T cells. Study results and caveats: Non-neoplastic patients had below-expected tissue-blood divergence, while all gliomas exceeded expectation.

Amplification of TCR alpha and beta CDR3 regions from RNA used iRepertoire nested multiplex PCR. For one-step reverse transcription and amplification, roughly 100-400 ng of tissue mRNA or PBMC total RNA was used. Using its own MiXCR run on the multiplex PCR reads, TCRdb lists one record per CDR3 protein. The sample lists 300,000 to 450,000 distinct CDR3 sequences; 41% were seen once. This CDR3 comprises 13 residues. The V and J ends lost 6 bases and 5 bases, in that order; junction bases with no gene match: 8. Germline V gives CDR1 DFQATT, CDR2 SNEGSKA (reference sequence). Input material: glioma tissue, nonneoplastic brain tissue, or PBMCs (not recorded which). This chain joins TRBV20-1 and TRBJ2-5; 8 bases line up with TRBD2. This TCR was recovered from a human donor with low-grade glioma or glioblastoma, undergoing nonglioma brain surgery, or in good health (not recorded which). The CDR3 DNA reads as TGCAGTGCAGAGCGGGAGTTGAGGGAGACCCAGTACTTC. Translated, it gives CSAERELRETQYF.